This T cell receptor (beta chain) was sequenced in a study of CD8 T cells in Susac syndrome. Germline CDR1 is GTSNPN and CDR2 is SVGIG (reference sequence). The CDR3 is 12 residues long. V was cut by 7 bases and J by 5 bases, with 12 bases left in between. About 0.5 to 1 ug RNA was reverse transcribed with random hexamers. It was immunoSEQ multiplex PCR that amplified TCR beta CDR3 across 54 Vbeta and 13 Jbeta. One entry per CDR3 protein, called by TCRdb with MiXCR from the immunoSEQ multiplex PCR reads. The sample holds around 20,000 distinct CDR3 sequences; approximately 96% are singletons and the top ten take more than 0.2%.

The sample comprised CD8+ T cells from PBMCs. This TCR came from a human donor in good health. The V gene is TRBV30, the J gene TRBJ1-5; the D is unclear. In DNA, the CDR3 is TGTGCCTCCCAAGGAGAGGATCAGCCCCAGCATTTT. It is translated as CASQGEDQPQHF.